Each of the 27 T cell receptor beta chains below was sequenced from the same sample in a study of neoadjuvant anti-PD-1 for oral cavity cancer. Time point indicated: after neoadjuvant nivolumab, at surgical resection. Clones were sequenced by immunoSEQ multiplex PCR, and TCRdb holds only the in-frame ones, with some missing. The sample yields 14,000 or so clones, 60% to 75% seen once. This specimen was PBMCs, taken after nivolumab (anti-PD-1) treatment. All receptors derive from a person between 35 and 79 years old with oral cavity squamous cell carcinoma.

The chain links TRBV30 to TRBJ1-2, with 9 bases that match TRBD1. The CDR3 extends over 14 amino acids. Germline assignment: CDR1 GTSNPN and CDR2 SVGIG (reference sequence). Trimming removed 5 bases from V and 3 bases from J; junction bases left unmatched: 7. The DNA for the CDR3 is TGTGCCTGGGATTACCGGGACAGGGACTATGGCTACACCTTC. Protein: CAWDYRDRDYGYTF.

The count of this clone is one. CDR3 loop: CAWSVAGGGYEQYF. The CDR3 nucleotides read TGTGCCTGGAGTGTGGCGGGGGGAGGTTACGAGCAGTACTTC. The chain is built from TRBV30 and TRBJ2-7, with TRBD2 identical over 8 bases. The J segment lost 4 bases and the V segment lost 0 bases, leaving 5 bases of the junction unmatched. There are 14 residues in the CDR3. Looked up from germline, CDR1 is GTSNPN and CDR2 is SVGIG (reference sequence).

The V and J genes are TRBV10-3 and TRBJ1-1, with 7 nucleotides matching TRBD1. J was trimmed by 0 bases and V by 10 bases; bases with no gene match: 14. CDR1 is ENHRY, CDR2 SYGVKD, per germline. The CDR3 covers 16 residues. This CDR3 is CATKDREGGMNTEAFF. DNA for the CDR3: TGTGCCACAAAAGACAGGGAGGGAGGGATGAACACTGAAGCTTTCTTT.

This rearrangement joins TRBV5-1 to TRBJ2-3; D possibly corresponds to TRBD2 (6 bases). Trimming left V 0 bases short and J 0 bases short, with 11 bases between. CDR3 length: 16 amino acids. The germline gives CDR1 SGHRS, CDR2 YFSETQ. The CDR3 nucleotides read TGCGCCAGCAGCTTGGGACTAGATGAAAGCACAGATACGCAGTATTTT. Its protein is CASSLGLDESTDTQYF.

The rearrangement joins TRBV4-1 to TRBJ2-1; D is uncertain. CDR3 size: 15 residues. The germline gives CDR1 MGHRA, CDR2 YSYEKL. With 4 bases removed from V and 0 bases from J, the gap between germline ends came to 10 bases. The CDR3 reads CASSPRLSSYNEQFF. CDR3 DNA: TGCGCCAGCAGCCCGAGATTAAGCTCCTACAATGAGCAGTTCTTC.

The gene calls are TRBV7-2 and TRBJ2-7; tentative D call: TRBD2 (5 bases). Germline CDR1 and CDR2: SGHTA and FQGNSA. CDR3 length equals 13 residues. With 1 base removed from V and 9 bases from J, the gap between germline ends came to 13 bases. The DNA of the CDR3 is TGTGCCAGCAGCTTAGGTGGACTGCCTGGGCAGTACTTC. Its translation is CASSLGGLPGQYF.

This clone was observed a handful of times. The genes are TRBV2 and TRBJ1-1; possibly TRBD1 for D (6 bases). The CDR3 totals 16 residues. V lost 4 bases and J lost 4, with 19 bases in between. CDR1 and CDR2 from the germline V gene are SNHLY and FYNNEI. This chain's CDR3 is CASSVGSGGLGTEAFF. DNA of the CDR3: TGTGCCAGCAGTGTGGGATCGGGGGGCCTTGGCACTGAAGCTTTCTTT.

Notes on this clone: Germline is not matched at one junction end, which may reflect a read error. CDR3 nucleotides: TGTGCCACCAGCAGAGATCAAGGGGGGACAACCCAGCTCTTC. Amino acids: CATSRDQGGTTQLF. This chain links TRBV15 with TRBJ2-1; D may match TRBD1 or TRBD2 (6 bases each). Germline-derived CDR1 and CDR2 are LNHNV and YYDKDF (reference sequence). The CDR3 spans 14 residues.

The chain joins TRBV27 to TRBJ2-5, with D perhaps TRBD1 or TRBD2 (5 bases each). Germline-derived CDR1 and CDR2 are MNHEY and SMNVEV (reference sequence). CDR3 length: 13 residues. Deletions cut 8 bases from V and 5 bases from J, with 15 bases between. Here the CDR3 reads CASWDGPGETQYF. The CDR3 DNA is TGTGCCAGCTGGGACGGCCCGGGGGAGACCCAGTACTTC.

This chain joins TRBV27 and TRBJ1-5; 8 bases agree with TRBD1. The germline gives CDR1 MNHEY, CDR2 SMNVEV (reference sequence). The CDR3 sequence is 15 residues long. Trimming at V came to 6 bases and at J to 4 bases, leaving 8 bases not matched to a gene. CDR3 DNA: TGTGCCAGCAGGATAACAGGGGGACAAAATCAGCCCCAGCATTTT. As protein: CASRITGGQNQPQHF.

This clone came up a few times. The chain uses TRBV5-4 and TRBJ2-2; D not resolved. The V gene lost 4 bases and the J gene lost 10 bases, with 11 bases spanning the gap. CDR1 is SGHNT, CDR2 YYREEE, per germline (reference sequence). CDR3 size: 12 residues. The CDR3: CASSEDPQELFF. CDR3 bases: TGTGCCAGCAGCGAAGACCCGCAGGAGCTGTTTTTT. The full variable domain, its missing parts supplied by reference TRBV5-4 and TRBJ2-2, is ETGVTQSPTHLIKTRGQQVTLRCSSQSGHNTVSWYQQALGQGPQFIFQYYREEENGRGNFPPRFSGLQFPNYSSELNVNALELDDSALYLCASSEDPQELFFGEGSRLTVL.

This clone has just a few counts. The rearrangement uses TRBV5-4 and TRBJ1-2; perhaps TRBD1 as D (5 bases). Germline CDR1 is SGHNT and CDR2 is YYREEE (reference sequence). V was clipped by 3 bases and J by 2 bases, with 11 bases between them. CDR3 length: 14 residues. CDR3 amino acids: CASSSGRSNYGYTF. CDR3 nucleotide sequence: TGTGCCAGCAGCTCGGGACGCTCCAACTATGGCTACACCTTC.

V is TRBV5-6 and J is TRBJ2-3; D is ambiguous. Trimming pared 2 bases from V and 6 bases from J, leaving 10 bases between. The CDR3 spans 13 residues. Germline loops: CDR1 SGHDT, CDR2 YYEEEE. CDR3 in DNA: TGTGCCAGCAGCTTTAATTACTTCGATACGCAGTATTTT. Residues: CASSFNYFDTQYF.

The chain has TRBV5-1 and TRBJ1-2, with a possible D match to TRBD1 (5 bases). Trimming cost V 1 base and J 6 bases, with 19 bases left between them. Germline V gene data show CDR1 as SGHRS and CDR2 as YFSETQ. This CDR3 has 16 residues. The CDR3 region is CASSLLGAETGDGYTF. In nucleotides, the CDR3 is TGCGCCAGCAGCTTGTTGGGAGCCGAGACGGGGGATGGCTACACCTTC.

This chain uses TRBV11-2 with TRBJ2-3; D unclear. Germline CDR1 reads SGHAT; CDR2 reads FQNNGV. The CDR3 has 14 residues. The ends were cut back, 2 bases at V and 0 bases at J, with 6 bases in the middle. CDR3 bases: TGTGCCAGCAGCTTAATGGGGAGCACAGATACGCAGTATTTT. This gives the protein CASSLMGSTDTQYF.

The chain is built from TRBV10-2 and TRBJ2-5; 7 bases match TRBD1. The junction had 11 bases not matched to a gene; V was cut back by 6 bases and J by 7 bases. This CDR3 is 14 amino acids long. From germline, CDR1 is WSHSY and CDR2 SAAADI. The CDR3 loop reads CASSPQGVGGTQYF. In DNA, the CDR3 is TGCGCCAGCAGCCCCCAGGGGGTAGGCGGGACCCAGTACTTC.

The CDR3 DNA is TGTGCCAGCAGCTTAGGGGGCTCTGGGGCCAACGTCCTGACTTTC. It translates to CASSLGGSGANVLTF. The chain carries TRBV7-6 and TRBJ2-6, with D unresolved. CDR3 length: 15 amino acids. The germline gives CDR1 SGHVS, CDR2 FNYEAQ. V was cut by 1 base and J by 0 bases, with 4 bases left in between.

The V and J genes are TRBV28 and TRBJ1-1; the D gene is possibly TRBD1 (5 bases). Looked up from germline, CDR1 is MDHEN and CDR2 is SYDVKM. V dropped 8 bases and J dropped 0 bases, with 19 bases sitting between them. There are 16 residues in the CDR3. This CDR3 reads CASFRGGSLLNTEAFF. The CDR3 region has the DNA TGTGCCAGCTTCCGGGGGGGAAGTTTGTTGAACACTGAAGCTTTCTTT.

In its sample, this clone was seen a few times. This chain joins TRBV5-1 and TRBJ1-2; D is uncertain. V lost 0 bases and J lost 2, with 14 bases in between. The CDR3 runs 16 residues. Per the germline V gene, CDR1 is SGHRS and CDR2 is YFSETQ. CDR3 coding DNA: TGCGCCAGCAGCTTGGCGCAGGACGGATGGAACTATGGCTACACCTTC. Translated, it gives CASSLAQDGWNYGYTF.

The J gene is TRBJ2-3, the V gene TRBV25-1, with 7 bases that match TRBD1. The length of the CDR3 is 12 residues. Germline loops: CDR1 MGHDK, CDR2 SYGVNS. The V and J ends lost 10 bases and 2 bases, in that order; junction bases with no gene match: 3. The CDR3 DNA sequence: TGTGCCACACAGGGGAACACAGATACGCAGTATTTT. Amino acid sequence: CATQGNTDTQYF.

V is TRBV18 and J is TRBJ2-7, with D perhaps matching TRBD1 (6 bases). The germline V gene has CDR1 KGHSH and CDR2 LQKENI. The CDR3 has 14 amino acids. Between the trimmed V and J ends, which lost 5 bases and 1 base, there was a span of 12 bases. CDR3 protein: CASSTQGASYEQYF. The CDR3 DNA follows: TGTGCCAGCTCAACACAGGGCGCGTCCTACGAGCAGTACTTC.

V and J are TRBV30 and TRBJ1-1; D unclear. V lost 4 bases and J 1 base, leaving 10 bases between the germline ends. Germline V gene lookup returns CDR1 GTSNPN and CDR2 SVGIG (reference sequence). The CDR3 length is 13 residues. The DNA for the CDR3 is TGTGCCTGGACCGTGGGAGGGAACACTGAAGCTTTCTTT. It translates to CAWTVGGNTEAFF.

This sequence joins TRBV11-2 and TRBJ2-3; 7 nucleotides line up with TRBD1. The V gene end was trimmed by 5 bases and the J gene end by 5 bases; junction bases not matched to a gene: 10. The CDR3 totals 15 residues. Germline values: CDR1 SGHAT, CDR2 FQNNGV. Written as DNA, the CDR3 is TGTGCCAGCAGCCAACCGGGACAGTGGGGAGATACGCAGTATTTT. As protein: CASSQPGQWGDTQYF.

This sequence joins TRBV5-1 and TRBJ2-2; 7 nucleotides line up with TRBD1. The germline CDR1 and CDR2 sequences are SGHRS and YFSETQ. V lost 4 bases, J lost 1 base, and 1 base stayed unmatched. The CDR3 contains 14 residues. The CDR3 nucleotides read TGCGCCAGCAGCCGGGACAGGAACACCGGGGAGCTGTTTTTT. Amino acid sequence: CASSRDRNTGELFF.

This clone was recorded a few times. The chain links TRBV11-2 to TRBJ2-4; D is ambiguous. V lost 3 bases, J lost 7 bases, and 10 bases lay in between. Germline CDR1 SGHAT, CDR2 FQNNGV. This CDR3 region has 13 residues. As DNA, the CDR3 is TGTGCCAGCAGCTTCTTCCCAGCGAACATTCAGTACTTC. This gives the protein CASSFFPANIQYF.

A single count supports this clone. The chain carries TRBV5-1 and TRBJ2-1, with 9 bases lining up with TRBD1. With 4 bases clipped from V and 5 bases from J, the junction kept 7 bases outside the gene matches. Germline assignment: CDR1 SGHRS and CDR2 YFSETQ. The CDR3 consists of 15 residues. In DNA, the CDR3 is TGCGCCAGCAGCCAACAGGGGGCCCTAAACAATGAGCAGTTCTTC. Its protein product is CASSQQGALNNEQFF. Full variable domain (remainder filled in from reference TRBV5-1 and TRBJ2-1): KAGVTQTPRYLIKTRGQQVTLSCSPISGHRSVSWYQQTPGQGLQFLFEYFSETQRNKGNFPGRFSGRQFSNSRSEMNVSTLELGDSALYLCASSQQGALNNEQFFGPGTRLTVL.

CDR3 sequence reads: CASSTLHETGGTEAFF. In nucleotides, the CDR3 is TGTGCCAGCAGCACTCTTCACGAGACAGGGGGCACTGAAGCTTTCTTT. The chain uses TRBV5-6 and TRBJ1-1; 9 positions agree with TRBD1. CDR1 and CDR2 from the germline V gene are SGHDT and YYEEEE. This CDR3 comprises 16 residues. The J segment lost 4 bases and the V segment lost 4 bases, leaving 11 bases of the junction unmatched.